This entry describes one TCR beta chain. Antigen: not known. The sample is drawn from a study of CD8 T cells in ankylosing spondylitis. General study results and limits: According to the report, clones linked to the disease were significantly enriched in matched synovial fluid samples taken from ankylosing spondylitis patients. The disease-linked clones had a CD8+ phenotype and low blood frequencies. Apparently characteristic of ankylosing spondylitis blood was a TCR beta motif (about 8 highly homologous variants).

Quantitative 5'-RACE was performed with molecular barcodes, and it yielded the TCR beta libraries. MiXCR, applied by TCRdb to the 5' RACE reads, yields one record per CDR3 protein. The table records 350,000 or so distinct CDR3 sequences, under 15% of them present only once. CDR3 length: 14 amino acids. CDR1 and CDR2 from the germline V gene are SGHDT and YYEEEE. V shed 7 bases and J shed 2 bases, with 15 bases lying between them. The source of this sequence is a male donor with ankylosing spondylitis or in good health (not recorded which). The specimen was blood, either unsorted or a sorted T cell fraction (not recorded which). The chain recombines TRBV5-6 with TRBJ1-2; D is ambiguous. CDR3 coding DNA: TGTGCCAGCCACATAGGTACAGCGAACTATGGCTACACCTTC. It specifies CASHIGTANYGYTF.